Listed here is a single T cell receptor beta chain. This clonotype was seen repeatedly, ten times or more. Its antigen is currently not known. No base quality values were provided; no much bigger clone lies one nucleotide off. Moderately to severely active disease, a Clinical Activity Score of at least 3, a NOSPECS grade of at least 4, and a duration under 3 months were present in ophthalmopathy patients. Patients with uncontrolled infections, other autoimmune diseases, pregnancy or lactation were excluded. Diagnoses were established on the basis of clinical symptoms, serum thyroxine and TRAb, thyroid ultrasound, and orbital computed tomography. Ficoll-Paque density gradient centrifugation was used to isolate PBMCs from around 9.1 ml of fresh peripheral blood. Total RNA was extracted with Trizol reagent, and quality was checked on an Agilent 2100 Bioanalyzer. This specimen belongs to a study of T cells in Graves' hyperthyroidism and ophthalmopathy (dated by TCRdb to the late 2010s). In the study overall: Peripheral blood samples were taken at initial diagnosis, before any treatment was given. According to the paper, TCR Vbeta CDR3 sequencing was carried out on 135 peripheral blood samples, which came from approximately 41 ophthalmopathy, 70 to 80 hyperthyroidism and roughly 17 progressor patients. Following sampling, methimazole starting at 30 mg daily was given to hyperthyroidism patients, and high-dose intravenous methylprednisolone was given to ophthalmopathy patients. The approximately 90 discovery patients were divided at random into training and test sets in a 7:3 ratio. A discovery cohort of about a hundred patients, approximately 44 with Graves' ophthalmopathy and about 60 with stable Graves' hyperthyroidism, was used to find distinguishing TCR V-J signatures. Thyroid tissue and blood T-cell repertoires from about 6 Graves' hyperthyroidism patients were also compared in the study. Prospective prediction of ophthalmopathy was tested in an independent validation cohort consisting of some 20 hyperthyroidism patients and some 15 patients who later progressed to ophthalmopathy.

Amplification of TCR beta CDR3 regions was carried out from RNA transcripts. A first-round RT-PCR of the TCR CDR3 used the HTBI primer set with the Qiagen OneStep RT-PCR kit. Libraries were constructed in a second round of multiplex PCR, after which size selection and purification were carried out. The libraries were sequenced on an Illumina HiSeq2000 using paired-end 100 bp reads. In the authors' own workflow: Raw data were processed with SOAPnuke, discarding reads with adapters, uncalled bases, mean Phred below 15, or no exact constant-primer or identifier match. High-quality paired reads were merged with COPE v1.2.5, and unique nucleotide sequences were defined as clonotypes. MiTCR v1.1 was used to align clonotypes to the IMGT TRBV, TRBD and TRBJ reference segments. The analysis was restricted to V-J combinations with a frequency above 0.0001, which together covered 99% to 99.2% of the repertoires. A TCS score was defined as the ratio between F50 (clonal expansion) and ExV (chaos), using BLOSUM62-based TCRdist between CDR3 peptides within each V-J. Welch's t-statistics and random forest reduced roughly 540 V-J features to 13, which were used in a naive Bayes classifier (R e1071). The public sequencing data were trimmed at Q25 with fastp and processed into clonotypes with MiXCR by TCRdb, which kept only in-frame beta chains. Identical CDR3 protein sequences are pooled into one entry, listed with their most common genes and DNA. TCRdb, rather than the study authors, made the V and J calls. This sample comprises 700,000 or so distinct CDR3 sequences, roughly 15% of them detected only once. Together, the top ten hold 9.5% to 15% of the sample.

Paper-wide results and their limitations: Blood samples also contained most of the expanded thyroid clonotypes (frequency above 0.001), which suggests that blood repertoires may reflect thyroid immune responses. Sample size was not statistically predetermined, and investigators were not blinded to group allocation. In validation, the model predicted progression to ophthalmopathy a median of about 6.5 months before onset, with 65% to 71% sensitivity and roughly 73% specificity. In cross-validation, a model built on a 13 V-J signature told ophthalmopathy apart from stable hyperthyroidism with approximately 90% sensitivity and about 81% specificity, and in testing the same model reached 80%/75%.

The sample was blood. The clonotype was recovered from a woman in her forties or fifties with Graves' ophthalmopathy.

The nucleotide sequence reads as follows: TGCAGTGCTAGAGCGGTACTGGACGCCAAAGGGGGGTACAATGAGCAGTTCTTC. It translates as CSARAVLDAKGGYNEQFF. The sequence is built from TRBV20-1 and TRBJ2-1; the D gene is perhaps TRBD1 or TRBD2, each of them matching over 6 bases. V gives up 1 base and J gives up 4 bases, and the segment between their germline ends measures 23 bases. The germline V gene (reference sequence) sets CDR1 to DFQATT and CDR2 to SNEGSKA. The CDR3 goes from the cysteine to the phenylalanine over 18 residues. The entry retains the CDR3 DNA only, 54 bases that are in frame from base 1.